This T cell receptor beta chain was captured in a study of shared clonotypes between healthy human individuals. The assay was immunoSEQ multiplex PCR, and TCRdb's table has in-frame clones only and misses some. This sample carries fewer than 850,000 clones, around 90% of them seen once, and the ten largest clones take 34%. The CDR3 runs to 14 residues. After removal of 3 bases from V and 5 bases from J, the junction contained 5 bases not matched to a gene. The V gene's germline CDR1 is ENHRY and CDR2 SYGVKD. The TCR originated in a man aged 18 to 29 in good health. Some clones in this sample may be carry-over from other donors' samples. Material for sequencing was memory CD8+ T cells from PBMCs. The subset is: CD45RO+ cells pooled with CCR7-negative TemRA cells. The chain uses TRBV10-3 and TRBJ2-7; TRBD2 agrees at 9 bases. The CDR3 DNA reads TGTGCCATCAGTGATTCGGGACTAGCCGACGAGCAGTACTTC. Amino acids: CAISDSGLADEQYF.